These 4 T cell receptor beta chains were all obtained from the same sample, sequenced in a study of human T cells and chemical hapten exposure. TCRdb processed the RACE reads anew with MiXCR; each CDR3 protein has one entry. The sample yields some 120,000 distinct CDR3 sequences, about 12% seen once. As to time point: patch test 1, 2 weeks after DPC sensitization. Noted treatment: therapeutic diphenylcyclopropenone sensitization with weekly scalp DPC. The source was whole blood, collected in connection with sensitization to the hapten diphenylcyclopropenone (DPC). These receptors all come from a woman aged 45-60 years with alopecia areata. Some clones in this sample may be carry-over from other donors' samples.

This clonotype was recorded a few times. The chain employs TRBV7-2 and TRBJ2-5; D is uncertain. CDR1 and CDR2 from the germline V gene are SGHTA and FQGNSA. The CDR3 runs to 14 residues. V was cut by 8 bases and J by 1 base, with 14 bases left in between. The CDR3 reads CASSWSAVQETQYF. The CDR3 nucleotides read TGTGCCAGCTCCTGGTCGGCGGTCCAAGAGACCCAGTACTTC.

With regard to this clonotype: An end of the junction differs from the germline gene, which may be a read error. The chain has TRBV12-3 or TRBV12-4 and TRBJ2-7; D perhaps matches TRBD1 (7 bases). The CDR3 extends over 14 amino acids. The CDR3 loop is CAGSRGASSNEQYF. CDR3 bases: TGTGCCGGCAGCAGGGGGGCTAGCAGTAACGAGCAGTACTTC.

The CDR3 loop reads CASSGGDGSSYEQYF. For the CDR3, the DNA is TGTGCCAGCAGCGGCGGGGACGGGAGCTCCTACGAGCAGTACTTC. V and J are TRBV12-3 or TRBV12-4 and TRBJ2-7; possible D gene TRBD2, 6 bases. The CDR3 has 15 residues. Trimming removed 6 bases at V and 0 bases at J, with 15 bases between.

This sequence joins TRBV18 and TRBJ2-7; 10 bases align to TRBD1. V lost 3 bases and J lost 4; bases outside the gene matches: 6. CDR1 is KGHSH, CDR2 LQKENI, per germline. This CDR3 is 15 amino acids long. The CDR3 DNA follows: TGTGCCAGCTCACCGCGAGCGGGACAGGGGTACGAGCAGTACTTC. Translation: CASSPRAGQGYEQYF.